Listed below are T cell receptor beta chains from one sample, sequenced in a study of T cells in localized non-small cell lung cancer. Assay: immunoSEQ multiplex PCR; the TCRdb copy retains only in-frame clones and omits some. The data contain some 11,000 clones, approximately 90% of them singletons. The sequenced sample was peripheral blood, obtained before any cancer treatment. These receptor sequences come from an older male donor with stage III lung adenocarcinoma. CDR3s include the opening cysteine and the closing phenylalanine or tryptophan. The order of the fields is clone size, J gene, V gene, CDR3 protein. The listing skips clone size in some rows; elsewhere it reads once, few, many or a size class.

abundance: -
j_gene: TRBJ2-1
v_gene: TRBV5-1
CDR3aa: CASSLTGQHNEQFF

abundance: -
j_gene: TRBJ2-7
v_gene: TRBV5-6
CDR3aa: CASSLGLAAVYEQYF

abundance: -
j_gene: TRBJ2-3
v_gene: TRBV28
CDR3aa: CASSRDGTDTQYF

abundance: -
j_gene: TRBJ1-1
v_gene: TRBV2
CDR3aa: CASVRGRVNTEAFF

abundance: once
j_gene: TRBJ1-1
v_gene: TRBV7-6
CDR3aa: CASSLLGGGKMNTEAFF

abundance: -
j_gene: TRBJ2-2
v_gene: TRBV6-5
CDR3aa: CASSPVVRTGELFF

abundance: few
j_gene: TRBJ1-2
v_gene: TRBV5-3
CDR3aa: CARSSWEGPHYGYTF

abundance: -
j_gene: TRBJ2-5
v_gene: TRBV4-1
CDR3aa: CASSQALAETQYF

abundance: -
j_gene: TRBJ1-2
v_gene: TRBV14
CDR3aa: CASSQSRSGYTF

abundance: -
j_gene: TRBJ2-1
v_gene: TRBV19
CDR3aa: CASSIPGGNEQFF

abundance: -
j_gene: TRBJ1-3
v_gene: TRBV7-8
CDR3aa: CASSQDIGNTIYF

abundance: -
j_gene: TRBJ2-1
v_gene: TRBV19
CDR3aa: CASSNRGFDEQFF

abundance: -
j_gene: TRBJ2-7
v_gene: TRBV15
CDR3aa: CATSRASGREQYF

abundance: -
j_gene: TRBJ2-6
v_gene: TRBV4-2
CDR3aa: CASSQDIDSGANVLTF

abundance: -
j_gene: TRBJ2-7
v_gene: TRBV21-1
CDR3aa: CASSKVGRNPYEQYF

abundance: -
j_gene: TRBJ1-1
v_gene: TRBV5-1
CDR3aa: CASSPTLMVPTEAFF

abundance: -
j_gene: TRBJ2-1
v_gene: TRBV5-1
CDR3aa: CASSWGVNEQFF

abundance: -
j_gene: TRBJ1-2
v_gene: TRBV9
CDR3aa: CASSVASSLYRYTF

abundance: once
j_gene: TRBJ1-4
v_gene: TRBV28
CDR3aa: CASSPPTGGELFF

abundance: -
j_gene: TRBJ1-2
v_gene: TRBV28
CDR3aa: CASSPGRGNYGYTF

abundance: few
j_gene: TRBJ2-1
v_gene: TRBV15
CDR3aa: CATSREGGRAYNEQFF

abundance: -
j_gene: TRBJ2-3
v_gene: TRBV19
CDR3aa: CASSLGTTDTQYF

abundance: -
j_gene: TRBJ1-1
v_gene: TRBV15
CDR3aa: CATSRDLLAGDTEAFF

abundance: -
j_gene: TRBJ2-1
v_gene: TRBV2
CDR3aa: CASSGNYNEQFF

abundance: once
j_gene: TRBJ1-3
v_gene: TRBV30
CDR3aa: CAWSPGRGTGSGNTIYF

abundance: -
j_gene: TRBJ2-3
v_gene: TRBV29-1
CDR3aa: CSVGSSGSTDTQYF

abundance: -
j_gene: TRBJ1-1
v_gene: TRBV29-1
CDR3aa: CSVETEQGLGTEAFF

abundance: -
j_gene: TRBJ2-7
v_gene: TRBV11-2
CDR3aa: CASSLRDRVAEQYF

abundance: -
j_gene: TRBJ2-4
v_gene: TRBV30
CDR3aa: CAWSATGPRPKNIQYF

abundance: -
j_gene: TRBJ2-5
v_gene: TRBV18
CDR3aa: CASSPIAVNVEKETQYF

abundance: -
j_gene: TRBJ1-3
v_gene: TRBV7-9
CDR3aa: CASSLDARVGNTIYF

abundance: -
j_gene: TRBJ1-1
v_gene: TRBV28
CDR3aa: CASSLGVGAEAFF

abundance: -
j_gene: TRBJ2-3
v_gene: TRBV29-1
CDR3aa: CSVGGGTGTDTQYF

abundance: -
j_gene: TRBJ1-1
v_gene: TRBV19
CDR3aa: CASKRDSQNTEAFF

abundance: -
j_gene: TRBJ2-1
v_gene: TRBV14
CDR3aa: CASSQVQSSYNEQFF

abundance: -
j_gene: TRBJ2-5
v_gene: TRBV7-9
CDR3aa: CASSPHRQGAETQYF

abundance: -
j_gene: TRBJ2-7
v_gene: TRBV6-1
CDR3aa: CASSVVAGGPGYEQYF

abundance: -
j_gene: TRBJ1-4
v_gene: TRBV28
CDR3aa: CASSPGGAANEKLFF

abundance: -
j_gene: TRBJ1-1
v_gene: TRBV5-1
CDR3aa: CASSLSRNTEAFF

abundance: -
j_gene: TRBJ2-1
v_gene: TRBV6-5
CDR3aa: CASSQTSGAVNEQFF

abundance: -
j_gene: TRBJ2-1
v_gene: TRBV5-8
CDR3aa: CASSLGRIAGGNEQFF

abundance: -
j_gene: TRBJ2-3
v_gene: TRBV30
CDR3aa: CAWIGSGVVQYF

abundance: -
j_gene: TRBJ2-1
v_gene: TRBV7-9
CDR3aa: CATSTDRGLDEQFF

abundance: -
j_gene: TRBJ1-4
v_gene: TRBV28
CDR3aa: CASSLGQGGEKLFF

abundance: -
j_gene: TRBJ2-3
v_gene: TRBV7-8
CDR3aa: CASSLEGPRRDTQYF

abundance: -
j_gene: TRBJ2-2
v_gene: TRBV11-3
CDR3aa: CASSFGRTGVTGELFF

abundance: -
j_gene: TRBJ2-5
v_gene: TRBV6-1
CDR3aa: CASSDLAGGRETQYF

abundance: once
j_gene: TRBJ2-1
v_gene: TRBV28
CDR3aa: CASSSAQVGSDEQFF

abundance: -
j_gene: TRBJ2-1
v_gene: TRBV5-6
CDR3aa: CASRSRDRGNEQFF

abundance: -
j_gene: TRBJ2-2
v_gene: TRBV28
CDR3aa: CATTSGGRDTGELFF

abundance: once
j_gene: TRBJ1-4
v_gene: TRBV30
CDR3aa: CAWTPGRGGNEKLFF

abundance: -
j_gene: TRBJ1-3
v_gene: TRBV7-9
CDR3aa: CASSLQGAGNTIYF

abundance: -
j_gene: TRBJ1-2
v_gene: TRBV13
CDR3aa: CASSGGPNGYTF

abundance: once
j_gene: TRBJ1-5
v_gene: TRBV7-2
CDR3aa: CASSVPGEYSNQPQHF